This passage covers 3 T cell receptor beta chains from one sample sequenced in a study of blood T cell repertoires in COVID-19. Some clones are missing from TCRdb's copy, which holds only in-frame ones; the method was immunoSEQ multiplex PCR. Of approximately 250,000 clones in the sample, around 84% were seen once. Sequenced input: peripheral blood. The receptors were gathered from a woman aged 55 to 70 with COVID-19, enrolled during active disease.

This clone was recorded a few times. Mismatch with germline at one junction end may stem from a read error. The J gene is TRBJ1-2, the V gene TRBV5-1; 8 bases agree with TRBD1. Germline V lookup: CDR1 SGHRS, CDR2 YFSETQ. The CDR3 loop spans 13 amino acids. The CDR3: CASSLDGTGVPHF. In DNA, the CDR3 is TGCGCCAGCAGCTTGGATGGGACAGGCGTCCCCCACTTC. Combining the CDR3 with reference TRBV5-1 and TRBJ1-2 gives the whole variable domain KAGVTQTPRYLIKTRGQQVTLSCSPISGHRSVSWYQQTPGQGLQFLFEYFSETQRNKGNFPGRFSGRQFSNSRSEMNVSTLELGDSALYLCASSLDGTGVPHFGSGTRLTVV.

The V gene is TRBV4-3, the J gene TRBJ2-2; no clear D. Germline V gene sequence: CDR1 LGHNA, CDR2 YSLEER. This CDR3 comprises 17 residues. V dropped 0 bases and J dropped 0 bases, with 11 bases sitting between them. The CDR3 DNA reads TGCGCCAGCAGCCAAGATTTGGTTGGAGCGAACACCGGGGAGCTGTTTTTT. Its translation: CASSQDLVGANTGELFF.

The CDR3 DNA sequence: TGCGCCAGCAGAGCTTCCGGAAACACCATATATTTT. The encoded protein is CASRASGNTIYF. The chain carries TRBV5-1 and TRBJ1-3; D not resolved. V lost 5 bases and J 4 bases, leaving 7 bases between the germline ends. CDR3 length: 12 residues. The V gene's germline CDR1 is SGHRS and CDR2 YFSETQ.